These T cell receptor beta chains were read from a single sample in a study of shared clonotypes between healthy human individuals. Some clones are missing from TCRdb's copy, which holds only in-frame ones; the method was immunoSEQ multiplex PCR. The repertoire holds about 2.4 million clones, with roughly 93% as singletons. Material: naive CD4+ T cells from PBMCs. The receptors come from a man aged 18 to 30 in good health. Some clones in this sample may be carry-over from other donors' samples. CDR3s include the opening cysteine and the closing phenylalanine or tryptophan. D genes are given only for firm matches. A clone size is listed for some rows: how often the clone was seen (once, few, many), or a class if it is expanded.

D | size | length | J | V | CDR3 | DNA
NA | NA | 15 | TRBJ2-1 | TRBV7-2 | CASSLAVAEYNEQFF | TGTGCCAGCAGCTTAGCCGTGGCAGAGTACAATGAGCAGTTCTTC
NA | few | 14 | TRBJ1-2 | TRBV5-1 | CASSLDRGNYGYTF | TGCGCCAGCAGCTTGGACCGGGGTAACTATGGCTACACCTTC
TRBD2 | NA | 15 | TRBJ2-7 | TRBV5-1 | CASSFISGTSVGLNF | TGCGCCAGCAGCTTCATTTCCGGGACTAGCGTAGGGTTGAACTTC
NA | NA | 14 | TRBJ2-5 | TRBV21-1 | CASSKGGCKETQYF | TGTGCCAGCAGCAAAGGAGGATGTAAAGAGACCCAGTACTTC
TRBD1 | NA | 19 | TRBJ2-1 | TRBV5-1 | CASSFLTGSYLESYNEQFF | TGCGCCAGCAGCTTTTTGACAGGGTCCTATCTAGAGTCCTACAATGAGCAGTTCTTC
NA | NA | 13 | TRBJ1-4 | TRBV10-3 | CAISGGDNEKLFF | TGTGCCATCAGTGGAGGGGATAATGAAAAACTGTTTTTT
NA | NA | 17 | TRBJ1-4 | TRBV19 | CASSIPSRGTTNEKLFF | TGTGCCAGTAGTATCCCCTCCCGGGGGACAACTAATGAAAAACTGTTTTTT
TRBD2 | NA | 11 | TRBJ2-7 | TRBV20-1 | CRASGPAEQYF | TGCAGAGCTAGCGGCCCCGCCGAGCAGTACTTC
NA | NA | 13 | TRBJ2-7 | TRBV6-5 | CASSPRSSYEQYF | TGTGCCAGCAGCCCTAGGTCTTCCTACGAGCAGTACTTC
TRBD1 | NA | 13 | TRBJ2-7 | TRBV30 | CACSLDREPEQYF | TGTGCCTGCTCCTTGGACAGGGAACCCGAGCAGTACTTC
NA | NA | 14 | TRBJ1-1 | TRBV7-3 | CASSQGSGNTEAFF | TGTGCCAGCAGCCAGGGGTCGGGCAACACTGAAGCTTTCTTT
NA | NA | 15 | TRBJ2-3 | TRBV5-6 | CASSSPDSSTDTQYF | TGTGCCAGCAGCTCCCCAGACTCTAGCACAGATACGCAGTATTTT
TRBD1 | NA | 13 | TRBJ2-1 | TRBV7-9 | CASSLWDRGEQFF | TGTGCCAGCAGCTTATGGGACAGGGGAGAGCAGTTCTTC
NA | few | 15 | TRBJ1-1 | TRBV9 | CASSKRTALNTEAFF | TGTGCCAGCAGCAAACGGACAGCCTTGAACACTGAAGCTTTCTTT
TRBD1 | NA | 14 | TRBJ1-2 | TRBV27 | CASSFGQAAGGYTF | TGTGCCAGCAGTTTCGGACAGGCGGCGGGTGGCTACACCTTC
NA | NA | 12 | TRBJ2-3 | TRBV27 | CASSLKADTQYF | TGTGCCAGCAGTTTAAAGGCAGATACGCAGTATTTT
TRBD1 | NA | 17 | TRBJ2-5 | TRBV5-1 | CASSPAFYPGQGETQYF | TGCGCCAGCAGCCCAGCGTTTTATCCGGGACAGGGAGAGACCCAGTACTTC
NA | once | 14 | TRBJ1-1 | TRBV7-9 | CASSDPGEFTEAFF | TGTGCCAGCAGCGACCCAGGGGAGTTCACTGAAGCTTTCTTT
NA | once | 14 | TRBJ2-3 | TRBV5-1 | CASSLAGVTDTQYF | TGCGCCAGCAGCTTGGCGGGTGTCACAGATACGCAGTATTTT
NA | NA | 14 | TRBJ2-5 | TRBV7-3 | CASSQGAGRETQYF | TGTGCCAGCAGCCAAGGAGCAGGGCGGGAGACCCAGTACTTC
TRBD1 | NA | 21 | TRBJ2-2 | TRBV7-8 | CASSSYRLRTGGRARTGELFF | TGTGCCAGCAGCTCCTATCGTTTAAGGACAGGGGGTAGGGCTAGAACCGGGGAGCTGTTTTTT
TRBD1 | NA | 16 | TRBJ1-5 | TRBV10-1 | CASSADRVASNQPQHF | TGCGCCAGCAGTGCGGACAGGGTAGCAAGTAATCAGCCCCAGCATTTT
NA | few | 15 | TRBJ1-5 | TRBV30 | CAWSVGQASNQPQHF | TGTGCCTGGAGTGTGGGCCAGGCGAGCAATCAGCCCCAGCATTTT
NA | NA | 14 | TRBJ1-3 | TRBV18 | CASSPPGGVYTIYF | TGTGCCAGCTCGCCTCCTGGGGGTGTATACACCATATATTTT
TRBD1 | NA | 16 | TRBJ2-2 | TRBV15 | CATSRIGQGAKGELFF | TGTGCCACCAGCAGGATCGGACAGGGGGCGAAGGGGGAGCTGTTTTTT
TRBD1 | NA | 15 | TRBJ1-6 | TRBV7-9 | CASSQGDRGYSPLHF | TGTGCCAGCAGCCAGGGGGACAGGGGTTATTCACCCCTCCACTTT
TRBD1 | once | 18 | TRBJ1-2 | TRBV6-1 | CASSERVPGQITNYGYTF | TGTGCCAGCAGTGAAAGGGTCCCGGGACAGATCACAAACTATGGCTACACCTTC
NA | NA | 12 | TRBJ2-1 | TRBV7-3 | CASSLDSGEQFF | TGTGCCAGCAGCCTCGATAGCGGAGAGCAGTTCTTC
NA | NA | 16 | TRBJ1-4 | TRBV4-1 | CASSRERIRTNEKLFF | TGCGCCAGCAGCCGAGAGCGGATCAGGACTAATGAAAAACTGTTTTTT
TRBD2 | once | 16 | TRBJ2-5 | TRBV27 | CASSLFRSGGYGTQYF | TGTGCCAGCAGTTTATTTCGTTCGGGAGGTTATGGGACCCAGTACTTC
NA | NA | 14 | TRBJ1-2 | TRBV18 | CASSPYGDNYGYTF | TGTGCCAGCTCACCATATGGGGATAACTATGGCTACACCTTC
NA | NA | 13 | TRBJ1-5 | TRBV2 | CASSAYWDQPQHF | TGTGCCAGCAGTGCGTACTGGGATCAGCCCCAGCATTTT
NA | NA | 14 | TRBJ2-7 | TRBV4-1 | CASSSGVGAYEQYF | TGCGCCAGCAGCTCGGGTGTAGGGGCGTACGAGCAGTACTTC
TRBD2 | NA | 12 | TRBJ2-5 | TRBV6-1 | CASRGLEETQYF | TGTGCCAGCAGGGGACTAGAAGAGACCCAGTACTTC
NA | few | 16 | TRBJ2-7 | TRBV7-9 | CASSLPDSLGTYEQYF | TGTGCCAGCAGCTTACCGGACAGTCTGGGCACCTACGAGCAGTACTTC
NA | NA | 14 | TRBJ2-7 | TRBV28 | CASSLFAGTYEQYF | TGTGCCAGCAGTTTATTCGCAGGAACCTACGAGCAGTACTTC
NA | NA | 17 | TRBJ2-2 | TRBV4-1 | CASSQNEGTQYTGELFF | TGCGCCAGCAGCCAAAATGAGGGGACTCAATACACCGGGGAGCTGTTTTTT